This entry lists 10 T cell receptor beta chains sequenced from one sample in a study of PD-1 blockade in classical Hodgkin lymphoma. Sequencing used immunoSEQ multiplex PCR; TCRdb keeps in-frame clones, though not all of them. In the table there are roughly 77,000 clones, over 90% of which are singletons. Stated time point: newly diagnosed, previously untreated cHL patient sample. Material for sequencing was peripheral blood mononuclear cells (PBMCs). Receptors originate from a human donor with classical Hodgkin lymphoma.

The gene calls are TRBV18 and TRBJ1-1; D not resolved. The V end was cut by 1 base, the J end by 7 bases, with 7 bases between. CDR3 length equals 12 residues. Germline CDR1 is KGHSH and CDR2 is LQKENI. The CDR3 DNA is TGTGCCAGCTCACCACTCGGGAATGAAGCTTTCTTT. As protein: CASSPLGNEAFF.

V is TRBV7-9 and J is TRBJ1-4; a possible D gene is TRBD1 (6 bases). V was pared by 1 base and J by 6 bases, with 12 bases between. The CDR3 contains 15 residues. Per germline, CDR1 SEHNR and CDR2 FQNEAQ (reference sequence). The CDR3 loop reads CASSLVGGDHEKLFF. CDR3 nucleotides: TGTGCCAGCAGCTTAGTTGGGGGCGACCATGAAAAACTGTTTTTT. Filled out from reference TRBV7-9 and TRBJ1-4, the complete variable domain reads DTGVSQNPRHKITKRGQNVTFRCDPISEHNRLYWYRQTLGQGPEFLTYFQNEAQLEKSRLLSDRFSAERPKGSFSTLEIQRTEQGDSAMYLCASSLVGGDHEKLFFGSGTQLSVL.

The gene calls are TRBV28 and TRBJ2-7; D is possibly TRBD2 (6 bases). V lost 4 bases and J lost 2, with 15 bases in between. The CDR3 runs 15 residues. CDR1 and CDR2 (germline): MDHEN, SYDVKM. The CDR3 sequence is CASSYKGRSTYEQYF. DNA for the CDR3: TGTGCCAGCAGTTATAAGGGGAGGTCCACCTACGAGCAGTACTTC.

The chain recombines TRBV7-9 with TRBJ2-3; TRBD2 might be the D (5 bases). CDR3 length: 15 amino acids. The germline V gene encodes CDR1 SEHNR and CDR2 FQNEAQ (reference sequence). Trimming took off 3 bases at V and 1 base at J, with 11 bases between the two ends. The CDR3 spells CASSFGERGTDTQYF. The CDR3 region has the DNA TGTGCCAGCAGCTTCGGGGAAAGAGGCACAGATACGCAGTATTTT.

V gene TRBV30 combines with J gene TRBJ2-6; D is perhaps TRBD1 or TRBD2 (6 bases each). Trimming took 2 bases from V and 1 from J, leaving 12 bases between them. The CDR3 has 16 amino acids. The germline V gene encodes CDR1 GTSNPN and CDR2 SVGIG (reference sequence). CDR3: CAWSTTGTSGANVLTF. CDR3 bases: TGTGCCTGGAGTACAACAGGGACTTCTGGGGCCAACGTCCTGACTTTC.

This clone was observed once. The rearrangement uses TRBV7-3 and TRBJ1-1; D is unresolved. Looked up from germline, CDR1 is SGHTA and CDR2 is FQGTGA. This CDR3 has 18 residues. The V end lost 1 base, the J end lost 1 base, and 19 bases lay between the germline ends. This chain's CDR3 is CASSLKRLDTLENTEAFF. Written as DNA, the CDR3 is TGTGCCAGCAGCTTAAAAAGGCTAGACACTCTAGAGAACACTGAAGCTTTCTTT.

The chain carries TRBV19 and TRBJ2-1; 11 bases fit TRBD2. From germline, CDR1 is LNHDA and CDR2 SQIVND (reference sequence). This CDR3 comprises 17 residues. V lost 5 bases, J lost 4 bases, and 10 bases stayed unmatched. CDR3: CASSRGASGRLYNEQFF. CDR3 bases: TGTGCCAGTAGTCGAGGGGCTAGCGGGAGGTTATACAATGAGCAGTTCTTC. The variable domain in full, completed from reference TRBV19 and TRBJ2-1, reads DGGITQSPKYLFRKEGQNVTLSCEQNLNHDAMYWYRQDPGQGLRLIYYSQIVNDFQKGDIAEGYSVSREKKESFPLTVTSAQKNPTAFYLCASSRGASGRLYNEQFFGPGTRLTVL.

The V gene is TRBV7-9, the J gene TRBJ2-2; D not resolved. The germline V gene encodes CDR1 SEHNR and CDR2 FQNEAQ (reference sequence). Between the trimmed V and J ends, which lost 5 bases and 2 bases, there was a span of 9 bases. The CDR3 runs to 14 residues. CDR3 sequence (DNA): TGTGCCAGCAGCATCGCAATTAACACCGGGGAGCTGTTTTTT. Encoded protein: CASSIAINTGELFF.

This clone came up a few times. CDR3 DNA: TGTGCCAGCACGTCCTTGGGCTATGGCTACACCTTC. It yields the protein CASTSLGYGYTF. This chain connects TRBV28 to TRBJ1-2; D is uncertain. Trimming left V 7 bases short and J 4 bases short, with 10 bases between. CDR3 size: 12 residues. From germline, CDR1 is MDHEN and CDR2 SYDVKM.

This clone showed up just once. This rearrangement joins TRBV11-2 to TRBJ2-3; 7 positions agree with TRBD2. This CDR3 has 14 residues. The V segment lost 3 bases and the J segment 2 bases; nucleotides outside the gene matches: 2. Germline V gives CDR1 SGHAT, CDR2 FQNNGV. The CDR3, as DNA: TGTGCCAGCAGCTTGACTAGCCCCACAGATACGCAGTATTTT. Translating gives CASSLTSPTDTQYF. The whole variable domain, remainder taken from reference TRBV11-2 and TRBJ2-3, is EAGVAQSPRYKIIEKRQSVAFWCNPISGHATLYWYQQILGQGPKLLIQFQNNGVVDDSQLPKDRFSAERLKGVDSTLKIQPAKLEDSAVYLCASSLTSPTDTQYFGPGTRLTVL.